These T cell receptor beta chains were read from a single sample in a study of blood T cell repertoires in COVID-19. Some clones are missing from TCRdb's copy, which holds only in-frame ones; the method was immunoSEQ multiplex PCR. The profile shows approximately 300,000 clones, around 89% of them singletons. Sequencing was performed on peripheral blood. Receptors originate from a man in his forties or fifties with acute or convalescent COVID-19. The CDR3 runs from the conserved cysteine through the conserved F or W. The order of the fields is J gene, V gene, clone size, D gene, CDR3 DNA, CDR3 protein. The D gene is left open where the match is weak. The size field is filled for only some rows; it gives once, few, many or a size class.

J gene: TRBJ2-1
V gene: TRBV5-5
clone size: NA
D gene: TRBD1
CDR3 DNA: TGTGCCAGCAGCGAACAGGGGGCAGACTACAATGAGCAGTTCTTC
CDR3 protein: CASSEQGADYNEQFF

J gene: TRBJ1-2
V gene: TRBV12-3/TRBV12-4
clone size: NA
D gene: NA
CDR3 DNA: TGTGCCAGCAGTGACGACAGTTTCTATGGCTACACCTTC
CDR3 protein: CASSDDSFYGYTF

J gene: TRBJ1-2
V gene: TRBV6-4
clone size: NA
D gene: TRBD1
CDR3 DNA: TGTGCCAGCATGGATAACAGGGGGCTGGGCTATGGCTACACCTTC
CDR3 protein: CASMDNRGLGYGYTF

J gene: TRBJ1-1
V gene: TRBV6-5
clone size: once
D gene: NA
CDR3 DNA: TGTGCCAGCAGTTACAACAGAGACCTGACTGAAGCTTTCTTT
CDR3 protein: CASSYNRDLTEAFF

J gene: TRBJ2-1
V gene: TRBV5-4
clone size: NA
D gene: TRBD2
CDR3 DNA: TGTGCCAGCAGCTCCGGGACTAGCGGGGGGATAAATGAGCAGTTCTTC
CDR3 protein: CASSSGTSGGINEQFF

J gene: TRBJ1-6
V gene: TRBV6-5
clone size: NA
D gene: TRBD1
CDR3 DNA: TGTGCCAGCAGTTTCGCGGGACAGGGGGGTTCACCCCTCCACTTT
CDR3 protein: CASSFAGQGGSPLHF

J gene: TRBJ2-7
V gene: TRBV14
clone size: once
D gene: TRBD1
CDR3 DNA: TGTGCCAGCAGCTACAGGGGGAGCTCCTACGAGCAGTACTTC
CDR3 protein: CASSYRGSSYEQYF

J gene: TRBJ2-6
V gene: TRBV9
clone size: NA
D gene: NA
CDR3 DNA: TGTGCCAGCAGCGTAGCCGGGACATACTTCTCTGGGGCCAACGTCCTGACTTTC
CDR3 protein: CASSVAGTYFSGANVLTF

J gene: TRBJ2-1
V gene: TRBV24-1
clone size: once
D gene: NA
CDR3 DNA: TGTGCCACCAGTGAACCTCCAGGGCGACCCATCAATGAGCAGTTCTTC
CDR3 protein: CATSEPPGRPINEQFF

J gene: TRBJ1-6
V gene: TRBV27
clone size: NA
D gene: NA
CDR3 DNA: TGTGCCAGCAGTCCTGAACTACAGGGTGGAACTTCACCCCTCCACTTT
CDR3 protein: CASSPELQGGTSPLHF

J gene: TRBJ1-2
V gene: TRBV7-3
clone size: NA
D gene: TRBD1
CDR3 DNA: TGTGCCAGCAGCGTTACAGGGGTCTATGGCTACACCTTC
CDR3 protein: CASSVTGVYGYTF

J gene: TRBJ2-7
V gene: TRBV11-1
clone size: NA
D gene: NA
CDR3 DNA: TGTGCCAGCAGCCCCCATCGAGAAGAGCAGTACTTC
CDR3 protein: CASSPHREEQYF

J gene: TRBJ1-2
V gene: TRBV24-1
clone size: NA
D gene: TRBD1
CDR3 DNA: TGTGCCACCAGTGACATCAGACAGGGGAATCTAGGCTACACCTTC
CDR3 protein: CATSDIRQGNLGYTF

J gene: TRBJ1-5
V gene: TRBV7-6
clone size: NA
D gene: TRBD1
CDR3 DNA: TGTGCCAGCAGCCTACAGGGGAATCAGCCCCAGCATTTT
CDR3 protein: CASSLQGNQPQHF

J gene: TRBJ2-1
V gene: TRBV24-1
clone size: NA
D gene: NA
CDR3 DNA: TGTGCCACCAGTGATTTGAGGGGAAATGAGCAGTTCTTC
CDR3 protein: CATSDLRGNEQFF

J gene: TRBJ1-5
V gene: TRBV11-2
clone size: NA
D gene: NA
CDR3 DNA: TGTGCCAGCAGCTTAACAGGGAGACAGCCCCAGCATTTT
CDR3 protein: CASSLTGRQPQHF

J gene: TRBJ1-2
V gene: TRBV3-1/TRBV3-2
clone size: NA
D gene: NA
CDR3 DNA: TGTGCCAGCTCGGGGTGGCAAGACTATGGCTACACCTTC
CDR3 protein: CASSGWQDYGYTF

J gene: TRBJ1-1
V gene: TRBV6-2/TRBV6-3
clone size: NA
D gene: NA
CDR3 DNA: TGTGCCAGCAGTTCTCAGACAGGAGGCACTGAAGCTTTCTTT
CDR3 protein: CASSSQTGGTEAFF

J gene: TRBJ2-7
V gene: TRBV12-5
clone size: NA
D gene: NA
CDR3 DNA: TGTGCTAGTGGCCTCCCGGGACACTCAACCGACGAGCAGTACTTC
CDR3 protein: CASGLPGHSTDEQYF

J gene: TRBJ2-2
V gene: TRBV4-2
clone size: NA
D gene: NA
CDR3 DNA: TGTGCCAGCCTGGCACCATCGAACACCGGGGAGCTGTTTTTT
CDR3 protein: CASLAPSNTGELFF

J gene: TRBJ1-1
V gene: TRBV18
clone size: NA
D gene: NA
CDR3 DNA: TGTGCCAGCGCGGGCCGTACGGGGGCTTTCGGGAGGACTGAAGCTTTCTTT
CDR3 protein: CASAGRTGAFGRTEAFF

J gene: TRBJ1-2
V gene: TRBV6-5
clone size: NA
D gene: NA
CDR3 DNA: TGTGCCAGCAGTTACACCGGGGGTGGCTACACCTTC
CDR3 protein: CASSYTGGGYTF

J gene: TRBJ1-5
V gene: TRBV3-1/TRBV3-2
clone size: NA
D gene: NA
CDR3 DNA: TGTGCCAGCAGCTTGACAGATAGCAATCAGCCCCAGCATTTT
CDR3 protein: CASSLTDSNQPQHF

J gene: TRBJ1-2
V gene: TRBV6-5
clone size: NA
D gene: NA
CDR3 DNA: TGTGCCAGCAGTTACTCGAGGGCTAACTATGGCTACACCTTC
CDR3 protein: CASSYSRANYGYTF

J gene: TRBJ2-3
V gene: TRBV5-1
clone size: NA
D gene: TRBD1
CDR3 DNA: TGCGCCAGCAGCACCCCGGGACAGGGGACAGATACGCAGTATTTT
CDR3 protein: CASSTPGQGTDTQYF

J gene: TRBJ2-7
V gene: TRBV24-1
clone size: NA
D gene: NA
CDR3 DNA: TGTGCCACCGGTGAGGGGGGATACGAGCAGTACTTC
CDR3 protein: CATGEGGYEQYF

J gene: TRBJ2-2
V gene: TRBV11-3
clone size: NA
D gene: NA
CDR3 DNA: TGTGCCAGCAGCTTAGGGCGGCGGAGCTCGGGCGGGGAGCTGTTTTTT
CDR3 protein: CASSLGRRSSGGELFF

J gene: TRBJ1-1
V gene: TRBV5-6
clone size: NA
D gene: NA
CDR3 DNA: TGTGCCAGCAGCACTAGACCTCCCTACACTGAAGCTTTCTTT
CDR3 protein: CASSTRPPYTEAFF

J gene: TRBJ2-7
V gene: TRBV18
clone size: few
D gene: TRBD1
CDR3 DNA: TGTGCCAGCTCACCCCACAGGGGAGATGAGCAGTACTTC
CDR3 protein: CASSPHRGDEQYF

J gene: TRBJ1-6
V gene: TRBV6-2/TRBV6-3
clone size: NA
D gene: TRBD1
CDR3 DNA: TGTGCCAGCAGTTACGTCGCCGGGACAGGGGGCGGGTCACCCCTCCACTTT
CDR3 protein: CASSYVAGTGGGSPLHF